This TCR beta chain derives from a study of blood T cell repertoires in COVID-19. The wider study: The United States, Italy and Spain provided the acute and convalescent COVID-19 samples.

Per the authors' pipeline: By means of reference gene primer amplification, nucleated cell counts were estimated. Some clones are missing from TCRdb's copy, which holds only in-frame ones; the method was immunoSEQ multiplex PCR. V and J calls and clone size follow that table, whereas D and trimming were derived from the DNA. Of approximately 270,000 clones detected, 80% to 90% appear once; the ten largest clones hold under 2.5%. After removal of 5 bases from V and 3 bases from J, the junction contained 6 bases not matched to a gene. The germline V gene has CDR1 SGHVS and CDR2 FNYEAQ. The CDR3 contains 14 residues. Participants came from 24 US areas, aged roughly 18 to 89 years. Each participant's cohort was designated according to participant-reported clinical history.

The chain employs TRBV7-6 and TRBJ2-7; 8 bases fit TRBD1. Material for sequencing was PBMCs or T cells enriched from blood (not recorded which). The clonotype originates from a woman in her forties or fifties who had recovered from COVID-19. The CDR3 nucleotides are TGTGCCAGCAGCCGTACTACAGGGGGCTACGAGCAGTACTTC. This sequence encodes CASSRTTGGYEQYF.